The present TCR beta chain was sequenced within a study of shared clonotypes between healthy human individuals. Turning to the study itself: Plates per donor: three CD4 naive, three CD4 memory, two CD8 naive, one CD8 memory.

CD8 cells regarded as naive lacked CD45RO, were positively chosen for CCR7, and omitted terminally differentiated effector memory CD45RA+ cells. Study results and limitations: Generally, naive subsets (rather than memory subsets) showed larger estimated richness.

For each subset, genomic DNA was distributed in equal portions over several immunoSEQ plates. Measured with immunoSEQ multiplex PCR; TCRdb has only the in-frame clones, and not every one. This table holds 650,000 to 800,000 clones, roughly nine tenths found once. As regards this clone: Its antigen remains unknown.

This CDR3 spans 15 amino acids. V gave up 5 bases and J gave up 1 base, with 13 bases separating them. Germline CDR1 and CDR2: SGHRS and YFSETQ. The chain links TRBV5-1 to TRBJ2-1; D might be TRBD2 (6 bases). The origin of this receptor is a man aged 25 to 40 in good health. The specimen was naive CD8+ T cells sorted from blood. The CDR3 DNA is TGCGCCAGCAGAGACTTAGCGGTTTCCTACAATGAGCAGTTCTTC. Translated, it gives CASRDLAVSYNEQFF.